This T cell receptor beta chain was captured in a study of T cell changes during pregnancy in multiple sclerosis. Germline CDR1 reads GTSNPN; CDR2 reads SVGIG (reference sequence). V was cut by 5 bases and J by 1 base, with 17 bases left in between. This CDR3 is built from 15 residues. Repertoires were generated with immunoSEQ multiplex PCR, while TCRdb's copy carries only in-frame clones and drops some. The repertoire holds approximately 74,000 clones, with around 85% as singletons. The receptor was derived from a female donor with multiple sclerosis, enrolled in a pregnancy study. The sequencing here drew on peripheral blood, taken before pregnancy. The chain links TRBV30 to TRBJ2-5, with D perhaps matching TRBD1 (7 bases). CDR3 protein: CAWGRTGRGQETQYF. CDR3 DNA sequence: TGTGCCTGGGGGAGGACAGGACGTGGCCAAGAGACCCAGTACTTC.